Shown below are 13 T cell receptor delta chains from a single sample sequenced in a study of γδ T cells in repeated Plasmodium falciparum infection. Bulk repertoires came from Vgamma9/Vdelta2+ or Vdelta2-negative gammadelta T cells flow-sorted from PBMC. TCRdb repeated clone calling on the multiplex PCR reads with CATT. Here the sample spans tens of thousands of delta-chain clones, less than 2% being singletons. The sequencing input was gamma-delta T cells from blood. Source of these receptors: a pool of human donors (malaria-infected and uninfected, not separated).

This clone turned up a few times. A far larger clone is just one base off, so this is likely a read error. Other DNA variants within this sample encode the same CDR3. The rearrangement joins TRDV1 to TRDJ1; 12 positions agree with TRDD3. Germline values: CDR1 TSWWSYY, CDR2 QGS. With 3 bases clipped from V and 4 bases from J, the junction kept 21 bases outside the gene matches. CDR3 length: 21 amino acids. The CDR3 is CALGELPTRTGGYRMGDKLIF. CDR3 DNA sequence: TGTGCTCTTGGGGAGCTACCTACCCGTACTGGGGGATACCGCATGGGCGATAAACTCATCTTT.

This clone was seen at least ten times. This chain uses TRDV1 with TRDJ1; D might be TRDD2 or TRDD3, each matching 5 bases. CDR3 size: 19 residues. Germline V gives CDR1 TSWWSYY, CDR2 QGS. V gave up 6 bases and J gave up 3 bases, with 29 bases separating them. The CDR3 sequence: CALGRFLPLRGFPPDKLIF. The CDR3, as DNA: TGTGCTCTTGGACGTTTCCTCCCGTTACGGGGGTTCCCCCCCGATAAACTCATCTTT.

Turning to this clone: TCRdb has a much larger clone's protein, which differs at residue 3 from the translation of this DNA, likely because of a read error; what is shown is the protein translated from the DNA. The chain uses TRDV1 and TRDJ3; 7 bases align to TRDD3. TCRdb offers no J gene call, so here the DNA was matched to germline to obtain one. The CDR3 sequence is 25 residues long. Germline CDR1 is TSWWSYY and CDR2 is QGS. DNA of the CDR3: TGTGCTCCTGGGGAACTGCCCCTAGGGTTCACCTCTACTGGGGCAAGCTCCTGGGACACCCGACAGATGTTTTTC. Translation: CAPGELPLGFTSTGASSWDTRQMFF.

The table lists this clone with a few counts. A single base is all that separates this from a far larger clone, so a read error is likely. Within the sample, other DNA sequences also encode this same CDR3. CDR3 DNA sequence: TGTGCTCTTGGGGCCCTCACTCGGGTTTTCCCTCTGGGGGCTCCGACAGCACAACTCTTCTTT. As protein: CALGALTRVFPLGAPTAQLFF. The V and J genes are TRDV1 and TRDJ2, with 7 bases fitting TRDD3. The J gene, missing from TCRdb, was assigned here through DNA to germline matching. After removal of 4 bases from V and 4 bases from J, the junction contained 24 bases not matched to a gene. This CDR3 contains 21 residues. Looked up from germline, CDR1 is TSWWSYY and CDR2 is QGS.

The table lists this clone with a few counts. Just one base apart from a much larger clone, this may be a read error. Other DNA sequences of this sample code for an identical CDR3. J is TRDJ3 and V is TRDV1, with TRDD2 matching 7 bases. TCRdb is silent on the J gene; assignment here came from matching the DNA to germline. The CDR3 loop spans 24 amino acids. Germline V gene data show CDR1 as TSWWSYY and CDR2 as QGS. The CDR3 region has the DNA TGTGCTCTTGGGATACACGGCTTCCTATACCAGCACCGGGTCGACTCCTGGGACACCAGACAGATGTTTTTC. Translated: CALGIHGFLYQHRVDSWDTRQMFF.

This clone was detected a few times. TCRdb pairs this DNA with a much larger clone's protein that differs at residue 8, likely a read error; the protein shown was translated from the DNA. The chain uses TRDV2 and TRDJ3, with D possibly matching TRDD3 (6 bases). Here the J gene was assigned by germline matching of the DNA, as TCRdb has none. Germline V gene sequence: CDR1 GEAIGNYY, CDR2 EKD. Trimming took off 0 bases at V and 1 base at J, with 12 bases between the two ends. This CDR3 comprises 18 residues. This CDR3 reads CACDTGDARSWDTRQMFF. CDR3 DNA: TGTGCCTGTGACACCGGGGATGCGAGGTCCTGGGACACCCGACAGATGTTTTTC.

In regard to this clone: It is unclear where the CDR3 begins or ends on the DNA, so no DNA is shown, and the CDR3 is as TCRdb lists it. The V gene was identified as TRAV29/DV5, while no J gene was called; the table's TRDD3 call for D was not verified on the DNA. The CDR3 spans 21 amino acids, including both terminal residues. Germline V gene lookup returns CDR1 NSMFDY and CDR2 ISSIKDK. The CDR3 reads CSVLLCSNASYRGIRAVKLIF.

This clone was picked up many times. The protein given by TCRdb reflects a much larger clone and differs at residue 10 from this DNA's translation, likely from a read error; the protein shown is the DNA's translation. The chain combines TRDV1 with TRDJ1; D is ambiguous. CDR3 length: 15 amino acids. V lost 9 bases and J lost 7, with 24 bases in between. Germline CDR1 and CDR2: TSWWSYY and QGS. This CDR3 reads CALYFSSVPTSKLIF. The CDR3 region has the DNA TGTGCTCTCTATTTCTCAAGTGTGCCCACCAGTAAACTCATCTTT.

In this sample, this clone turned up many times. This chain joins TRDV3 and TRDJ1; no definite D call. CDR1 and CDR2 from the germline V gene are TVYSNPD and GDNSRS (reference sequence). Between the trimmed V and J ends, which lost 1 base and 0 bases, there was a span of 15 bases. The CDR3 consists of 15 residues. In DNA form, the CDR3 reads TGTGCCTTTAACTCCGGGTCGACGCACACCGATAAACTCATCTTT. It specifies CAFNSGSTHTDKLIF.

This clone was recorded a few times. CDR3 region: CALGDISSHGLLGDRNTDKLIF. The DNA for the CDR3 is TGTGCTCTTGGGGACATTTCCTCCCACGGGTTACTGGGGGATAGGAACACCGATAAACTCATCTTT. The V and J genes are TRDV1 and TRDJ1; 11 bases are a match to TRDD3. Germline matching of the DNA provided the J gene here, since TCRdb leaves it blank. This CDR3 is built from 22 residues. Germline V gives CDR1 TSWWSYY, CDR2 QGS. The V segment lost 3 bases and the J segment 0 bases; nucleotides outside the gene matches: 21.

Notes on this clone: For this DNA, TCRdb reports the protein of a much larger clone, which diverges at residue 15, most likely from a read error; the protein presented here is translated directly from the DNA. J is TRDJ1 and V is TRDV2; TRDD3 matches at 8 bases. Here the J gene came from matching the DNA to germline, since TCRdb omits it. Germline values: CDR1 GEAIGNYY, CDR2 EKD. The CDR3 length is 19 residues. CDR3 DNA sequence: TGTGCCTGTGACACCGTTATCCAACTGGGGGTTCGGCACACCAATAAACTCATCTTT. This codes for CACDTVIQLGVRHTNKLIF.

This clone was seen ten or more times. The chain is built from TRDV2 and TRDJ1; 12 bases match TRDD3. TCRdb carries no J gene annotation; the J gene was assigned here by matching the DNA with germline. Trimming removed 4 bases from V and 0 bases from J; junction bases left unmatched: 17. Germline lookup yields CDR1 GEAIGNYY and CDR2 EKD. The CDR3 has 20 amino acids. For the CDR3, the DNA is TGTGCCTGTGAATTCCTAAATATCCTGGGGGATACGCGAAACACCGATAAACTCATCTTT. As protein: CACEFLNILGDTRNTDKLIF.

This clone was detected many times. The V and J genes are TRDV2 and TRDJ1; D is uncertain. Germline V gene data show CDR1 as GEAIGNYY and CDR2 as EKD. The CDR3 is 15 residues long. V lost 0 bases and J 0 bases, leaving 10 bases between the germline ends. The CDR3 DNA is TGTGCCTGTGACACCGTCGGGAGGGACACCGATAAACTCATCTTT. This codes for CACDTVGRDTDKLIF.